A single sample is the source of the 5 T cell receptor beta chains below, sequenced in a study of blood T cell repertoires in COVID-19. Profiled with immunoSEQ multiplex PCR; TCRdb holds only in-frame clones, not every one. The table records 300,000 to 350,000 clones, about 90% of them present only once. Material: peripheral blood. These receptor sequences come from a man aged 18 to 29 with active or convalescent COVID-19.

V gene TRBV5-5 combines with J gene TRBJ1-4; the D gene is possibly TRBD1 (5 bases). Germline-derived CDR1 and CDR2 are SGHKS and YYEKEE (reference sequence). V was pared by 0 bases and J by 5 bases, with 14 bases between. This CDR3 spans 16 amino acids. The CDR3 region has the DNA TGTGCCAGCAGCTTGGCTGTACGTCAGGGAAATGAAAAACTGTTTTTT. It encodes CASSLAVRQGNEKLFF.

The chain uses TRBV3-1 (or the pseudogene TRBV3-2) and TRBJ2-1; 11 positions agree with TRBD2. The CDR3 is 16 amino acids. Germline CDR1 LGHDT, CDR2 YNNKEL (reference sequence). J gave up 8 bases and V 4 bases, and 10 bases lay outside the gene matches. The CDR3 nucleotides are TGTGCCAGCAGCCTCCGTCTACTAGCGGGAGTTGATGAGCAGTTCTTC. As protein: CASSLRLLAGVDEQFF.

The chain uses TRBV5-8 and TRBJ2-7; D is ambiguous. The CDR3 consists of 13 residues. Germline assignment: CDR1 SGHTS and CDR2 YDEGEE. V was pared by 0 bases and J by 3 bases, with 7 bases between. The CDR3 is CASSLGRNYEQYF. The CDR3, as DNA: TGTGCCAGCAGCTTGGGCAGGAACTACGAGCAGTACTTC.

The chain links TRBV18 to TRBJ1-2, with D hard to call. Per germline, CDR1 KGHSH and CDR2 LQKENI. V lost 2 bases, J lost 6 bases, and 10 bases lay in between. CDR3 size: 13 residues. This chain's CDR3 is CASSPTGLDGYTF. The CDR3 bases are TGTGCCAGCTCACCAACGGGGTTGGATGGCTACACCTTC.

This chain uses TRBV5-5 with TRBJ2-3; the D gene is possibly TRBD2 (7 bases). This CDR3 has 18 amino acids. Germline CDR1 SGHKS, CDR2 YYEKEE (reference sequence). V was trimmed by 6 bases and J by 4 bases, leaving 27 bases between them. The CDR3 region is CASKTGPRGAGKADTQYF. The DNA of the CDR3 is TGTGCCAGCAAAACAGGGCCACGGGGAGCGGGAAAGGCAGATACGCAGTATTTT.